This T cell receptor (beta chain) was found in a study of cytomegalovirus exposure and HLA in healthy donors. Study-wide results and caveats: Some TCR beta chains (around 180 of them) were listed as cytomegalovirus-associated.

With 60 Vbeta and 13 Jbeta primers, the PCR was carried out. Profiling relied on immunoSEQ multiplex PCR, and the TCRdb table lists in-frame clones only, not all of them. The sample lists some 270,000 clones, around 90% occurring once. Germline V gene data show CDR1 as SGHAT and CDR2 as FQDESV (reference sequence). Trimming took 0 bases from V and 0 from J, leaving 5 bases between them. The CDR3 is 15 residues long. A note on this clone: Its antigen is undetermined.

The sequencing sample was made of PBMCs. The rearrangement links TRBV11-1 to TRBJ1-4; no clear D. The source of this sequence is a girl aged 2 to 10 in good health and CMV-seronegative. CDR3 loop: CASSLARSTNEKLFF. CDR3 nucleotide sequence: TGTGCCAGCAGCTTAGCCAGGTCAACTAATGAAAAACTGTTTTTT.